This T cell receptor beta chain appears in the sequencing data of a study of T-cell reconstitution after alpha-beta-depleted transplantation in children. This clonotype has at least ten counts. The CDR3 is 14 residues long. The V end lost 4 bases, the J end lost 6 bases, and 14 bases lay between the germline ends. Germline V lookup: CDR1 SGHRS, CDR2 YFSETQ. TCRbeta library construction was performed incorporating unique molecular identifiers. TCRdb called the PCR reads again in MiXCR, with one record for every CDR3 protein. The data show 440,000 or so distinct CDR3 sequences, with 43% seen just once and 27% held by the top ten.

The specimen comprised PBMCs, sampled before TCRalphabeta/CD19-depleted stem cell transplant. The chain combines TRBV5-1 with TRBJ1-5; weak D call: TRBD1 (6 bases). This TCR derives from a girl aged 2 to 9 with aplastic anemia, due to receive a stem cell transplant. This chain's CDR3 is CASSPTGSGQPQHF. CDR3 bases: TGCGCCAGCAGCCCGACAGGTTCCGGTCAGCCCCAGCATTTT.